The rows below give T cell receptor beta chains drawn from one sample of a study of blood T cell repertoires in COVID-19. TCRdb's table, derived via immunoSEQ multiplex PCR, lists solely in-frame clones and lacks some. The sample yields fewer than 200,000 clones, roughly 84% seen once. The sequenced material came from PBMCs or T cells enriched from blood (not recorded which). The source is a human donor with acute COVID-19. The donor label of this sample is uncertain. CDR3s include the opening cysteine and the closing phenylalanine or tryptophan. The D gene is left open where the match is weak. A row's size may be missing; if present it is once, few, many or a size class.

>NA|TRBJ1-5|TRBV5-7|TRBD1|16
CASSFPGTGTPQPQHF
TGTGCCAGCAGCTTTCCCGGGACAGGGACACCTCAGCCCCAGCATTTT
>few|TRBJ1-6|TRBV4-1|TRBD1|16
CASSRLGGQINSPLHF
TGCGCCAGCAGCCGTCTAGGGGGACAGATTAATTCACCCCTCCACTTT
>NA|TRBJ2-1|TRBV28|TRBD2|14
CASGSGGAVDEQFF
TGTGCCAGCGGGAGCGGGGGGGCCGTCGATGAGCAGTTCTTC
>NA|TRBJ1-2|TRBV19|NA|14
CASSQGSGPYGYTF
TGTGCCAGTAGTCAGGGGTCGGGGCCGTATGGCTACACCTTC
>NA|TRBJ1-2|TRBV5-5|TRBD1|15
CASSLSRQGVRGYTF
TGTGCCAGCAGCTTGTCGAGACAGGGGGTTAGGGGCTACACCTTC
>once|TRBJ2-3|TRBV7-9|TRBD1|15
CASSQGVSSTDTQYF
TGTGCCAGCAGCCAGGGGGTTTCAAGCACAGATACGCAGTATTTT
>NA|TRBJ2-1|TRBV2|TRBD2|13
CASSAGEAVRVFF
TGTGCCAGCAGCGCGGGGGAGGCGGTGAGAGTGTTCTTC
>NA|TRBJ1-2|TRBV7-2|NA|15
CASSPRAGDIYGYTF
TGTGCCAGCAGCCCCCGGGCGGGGGACATATATGGCTACACCTTC
>NA|TRBJ2-5|TRBV6-5|NA|16
CASSYISTGLKETQYF
TGTGCCAGCAGTTATATCTCTACGGGTCTTAAAGAGACCCAGTACTTC
>once|TRBJ2-2|TRBV13|TRBD1|17
CASSLKERDRVIGELFF
TGTGCCAGCAGCTTGAAGGAGCGGGACAGGGTTATCGGGGAGCTGTTTTTT
>NA|TRBJ1-3|TRBV7-9|NA|17
CASSLAYPLSSGNTIYF
TGTGCCAGCAGCTTAGCCTATCCTTTGAGCTCTGGAAACACCATATATTTT
>NA|TRBJ2-1|TRBV4-3|TRBD2|15
CASSHPGLNYNEQFF
TGCGCCAGCAGCCACCCGGGACTAAACTACAATGAGCAGTTCTTC
>NA|TRBJ1-6|TRBV19|NA|14
CASTNEPSGTPLHF
TGTGCCAGTACCAACGAGCCATCGGGGACACCCCTCCACTTT
>few|TRBJ2-3|TRBV5-1|NA|12
CASSSRVDTQYF
TGCGCCAGCAGCTCCAGGGTGGATACGCAGTATTTT
>NA|TRBJ2-3|TRBV24-1|NA|15
CATSDPSKSTDTQYF
TGTGCCACCAGTGATCCCAGTAAGTCCACAGATACGCAGTATTTT
>once|TRBJ2-4|TRBV5-1|NA|11
CASKEGYIQYF
TGCGCGAGCAAGGAGGGTTACATTCAGTACTTC
>NA|TRBJ1-1|TRBV6-1|NA|13
CASSEARGGPAFF
TGTGCCAGCAGTGAAGCGAGGGGGGGCCCAGCTTTCTTT
>NA|TRBJ1-2|TRBV5-1|NA|15
CASSSQGSTNYGYTF
TGCGCCAGCAGCAGTCAGGGGTCAACTAACTATGGCTACACCTTC
>NA|TRBJ2-7|TRBV5-1|TRBD1|16
CASSPEARTGSYEQYF
TGCGCCAGCAGCCCAGAAGCAAGGACAGGCTCCTACGAGCAGTACTTC
>NA|TRBJ1-2|TRBV18|TRBD1|15
CASSPPTGGTYGYTF
TGTGCCAGCTCACCCCCGACAGGGGGGACCTATGGCTACACCTTC
>NA|TRBJ1-2|TRBV4-1|TRBD1|16
CASSPSVGTGRYGYTF
TGCGCCAGCAGCCCCTCTGTGGGGACAGGCCGCTATGGCTACACCTTC
>NA|TRBJ1-3|TRBV2|NA|15
CASSMKGLSGNTIYF
TGTGCCAGCAGTATGAAGGGACTCAGTGGAAACACCATATATTTT
>NA|TRBJ2-7|TRBV18|NA|14
CASSPGATSYEQYF
TGTGCCAGCTCACCAGGGGCCACCTCCTACGAGCAGTACTTC
>NA|TRBJ2-1|TRBV4-2|NA|12
CASSPGVGEQFF
TGTGCCAGCAGCCCAGGTGTTGGTGAGCAGTTCTTC
>NA|TRBJ2-7|TRBV11-2|NA|15
CASSLSAASSYEQYF
TGTGCCAGCAGCTTGTCGGCGGCTAGCTCCTACGAGCAGTACTTC
>NA|TRBJ1-1|TRBV13|NA|15
CASSLEEGRVTEAFF
TGTGCCAGCAGCTTAGAGGAGGGGAGGGTCACTGAAGCTTTCTTT
>once|TRBJ1-2|TRBV30|TRBD1|15
CAWRVDRDFRYGYTF
TGTGCCTGGAGGGTCGACAGGGATTTTCGCTATGGCTACACCTTC
>NA|TRBJ1-4|TRBV6-5|TRBD1|15
CASSPSQGAGEKLFF
TGTGCCAGCAGCCCCAGCCAGGGGGCGGGGGAAAAACTGTTTTTT
>NA|TRBJ1-5|TRBV3-1/TRBV3-2|NA|14
CASSQDTVNQPQHF
TGTGCCAGCAGCCAAGATACAGTCAATCAGCCCCAGCATTTT
>NA|TRBJ1-1|TRBV2|NA|12
CAGQLMNTEAFF
TGTGCCGGACAGCTAATGAACACTGAAGCTTTCTTT
>NA|TRBJ2-5|TRBV5-4|NA|15
CASSLVGPTDETQYF
TGTGCCAGCAGCTTGGTGGGCCCTACCGACGAGACCCAGTACTTC
>NA|TRBJ1-1|TRBV2|TRBD1|16
CASAFGGQGANTEAFF
TGTGCCAGCGCGTTCGGCGGCCAGGGGGCGAACACTGAAGCTTTCTTT
>NA|TRBJ1-6|TRBV19|NA|13
CASSPGVNSPLHF
TGTGCCAGTAGTCCCGGGGTGAATTCACCCCTCCACTTT
>NA|TRBJ2-7|TRBV2|TRBD1|14
CASYRTGGKDEQYF
TGTGCCAGCTATCGTACAGGGGGTAAGGACGAGCAGTACTTC
>NA|TRBJ1-1|TRBV7-9|NA|14
CASSSVTGNGEAFF
TGTGCCAGCAGCTCAGTAACAGGGAACGGTGAAGCTTTCTTT
>NA|TRBJ1-3|TRBV5-1|NA|13
CASGPHSGNTIYF
TGCGCCAGCGGCCCCCACTCTGGAAACACCATATATTTT
>NA|TRBJ1-1|TRBV15|TRBD1|16
CATSRDDGTGPTEAFF
TGTGCCACCAGCAGAGATGATGGGACAGGGCCCACTGAAGCTTTCTTT
>NA|TRBJ2-7|TRBV27|NA|13
CASGDTVSYEQYF
TGTGCCAGCGGGGACACCGTCTCCTACGAGCAGTACTTC
>few|TRBJ1-5|TRBV30|NA|14
CAWSGGVGNQPQHF
TGTGCCTGGAGTGGGGGGGTCGGCAATCAGCCCCAGCATTTT
>NA|TRBJ2-3|TRBV2|TRBD1|15
CASLFGRGLVDTQYF
TGTGCCAGTCTATTCGGCAGGGGGCTGGTGGATACGCAGTATTTT
>NA|TRBJ1-4|TRBV7-8|TRBD1|14
CASSLQGAGEKLFF
TGTGCCAGCAGCTTGCAGGGGGCCGGGGAAAAACTGTTTTTT
>NA|TRBJ2-5|TRBV5-8|TRBD1|15
CASSFGQGVLETQYF
TGTGCCAGCAGCTTCGGACAGGGGGTCTTGGAGACCCAGTACTTC
>NA|TRBJ2-7|TRBV5-5|NA|13
CASNPGMLYEQYF
TGTGCCAGCAACCCCGGGATGCTCTACGAGCAGTACTTC
>NA|TRBJ2-7|TRBV15|TRBD1|15
CATSTPGTGWYEQYF
TGTGCCACCAGCACCCCCGGGACAGGGTGGTACGAGCAGTACTTC